The 18 T cell receptor beta chains given below trace back to one sample, sequenced in a study of blood T cell repertoires in COVID-19. Sequencing was performed with immunoSEQ multiplex PCR; in TCRdb, only in-frame clones are kept and a portion is missing. The sample carries a few hundred thousand clones, approximately 90% recorded once. The source material was PBMCs or T cells enriched from blood (not recorded which). The receptors stem from a man aged 25 to 40 who had recovered from COVID-19.

The V and J genes are TRBV28 and TRBJ1-6, with a tentative D call TRBD1 (5 bases). V gave up 4 bases and J gave up 7 bases, with 11 bases separating them. There are 14 residues in the CDR3. From germline, CDR1 is MDHEN and CDR2 SYDVKM. The CDR3 DNA reads TGTGCCAGCAGTTCCACAGGTCGGAATTCACCCCTCCACTTT. Translating it yields CASSSTGRNSPLHF.

The chain joins TRBV1 to TRBJ1-3; TRBD1, the D gene given by the table, was not confirmed from the DNA. TRBV1 is recorded as a pseudogene. This CDR3 region has 23 residues. The CDR3 is CTSSQDPRDRVKVPNDSGNTIYF. CDR3 DNA sequence: TGCACCAGCAGCCAAGACCCGAGAGACAGGGTTAAAGTTCCAAACGATTCTGGAAACACCATATATTTT.

V and J are TRBV5-1 and TRBJ1-1; D may be TRBD1 (5 bases). This CDR3 is 14 amino acids long. Deletions cut 4 bases from V and 1 base from J, with 11 bases between. CDR1 is SGHRS, CDR2 YFSETQ, per germline. The CDR3 DNA is TGCGCCAGCAGCGAGAGACAGAAGAACACTGAAGCTTTCTTT. It specifies CASSERQKNTEAFF. The variable domain in full, completed from reference TRBV5-1 and TRBJ1-1, reads KAGVTQTPRYLIKTRGQQVTLSCSPISGHRSVSWYQQTPGQGLQFLFEYFSETQRNKGNFPGRFSGRQFSNSRSEMNVSTLELGDSALYLCASSERQKNTEAFFGQGTRLTVV.

The chain recombines TRBV19 with TRBJ2-2; D call uncertain. The CDR3 spans 12 residues. Trimming stripped 3 bases from V and 7 bases from J, with 6 bases between. CDR1 LNHDA and CDR2 SQIVND come from the germline V gene (reference sequence). The CDR3 reads CASSINGGELFF. The CDR3 DNA reads as TGTGCCAGTAGTATCAACGGCGGGGAGCTGTTTTTT.

J is TRBJ2-1 and V is TRBV15; the match to TRBD1 covers 10 bases. Germline CDR1 LNHNV, CDR2 YYDKDF (reference sequence). V dropped 2 bases and J dropped 7; count of bases not matched to a gene: 5. The CDR3 runs 15 residues. The CDR3 loop is CATSRPRQGANEQFF. The CDR3 coding sequence is TGTGCCACCAGCAGACCACGACAGGGGGCTAATGAGCAGTTCTTC.

The chain combines TRBV18 with TRBJ2-1, with TRBD2 matching 7 bases. J gave up 5 bases and V 6 bases, and 10 bases lay outside the gene matches. CDR3 length: 15 amino acids. CDR1 and CDR2 (germline): KGHSH, LQKENI. DNA for the CDR3: TGTGCCAGCTCCCCCAGGGAGGGGCTAAACAATGAGCAGTTCTTC. It specifies CASSPREGLNNEQFF.

The chain carries TRBV10-3 and TRBJ2-7; 9 bases line up with TRBD1. V gave up 8 bases and J gave up 2 bases; unmatched junction bases: 4. The CDR3 runs to 13 residues. The V gene's germline CDR1 is ENHRY and CDR2 SYGVKD. As DNA, the CDR3 is TGTGCCATCTCCGGGACAGGGACCTACGAGCAGTACTTC. This gives the protein CAISGTGTYEQYF.

The table lists this clone with a few counts. This sequence joins TRBV7-8 and TRBJ2-1, with 9 bases identical to TRBD1. Unmatched junction bases numbered 5, after V lost 5 bases and J lost 9 bases. Germline V gene lookup returns CDR1 SGHVS and CDR2 FQNEAQ. There are 13 residues in the CDR3. CDR3 loop: CASSQQGAGEQFF. The DNA of the CDR3 is TGTGCCAGCAGCCAACAGGGGGCGGGTGAGCAGTTCTTC.

The genes are TRBV27 and TRBJ2-3, with D possibly matching TRBD1 (6 bases). The ends were cut back, 8 bases at V and 2 bases at J, with 11 bases in the middle. CDR3 length equals 13 residues. Germline-derived CDR1 and CDR2 are MNHEY and SMNVEV (reference sequence). CDR3 DNA sequence: TGTGCCAGCGCGTGGGGGCTCACAGATACGCAGTATTTT. It specifies CASAWGLTDTQYF.

CDR3 DNA: TGTGCCAGCACCCTAGCGGGAGAAATTAGTAATGAGCAGTTCTTC. Its protein is CASTLAGEISNEQFF. The rearrangement uses TRBV27 and TRBJ2-1; TRBD2 matches 10 bases. V lost 7 bases to trimming and J lost 7 bases; unmatched junction nucleotides: 10. The CDR3 length is 15 residues. Germline assignment: CDR1 MNHEY and CDR2 SMNVEV (reference sequence).

The J gene is TRBJ2-1, the V gene TRBV3-1 (or the pseudogene TRBV3-2), with 10 bases lining up with TRBD2. The V and J ends lost 5 bases and 5 bases, in that order; junction bases with no gene match: 9. This CDR3 spans 16 amino acids. Germline-derived CDR1 and CDR2 are LGHDT and YNNKEL (reference sequence). The CDR3 is CASSLLPAGGNNEQFF. DNA for the CDR3: TGTGCCAGCAGCTTGTTGCCAGCGGGAGGGAACAATGAGCAGTTCTTC.

The chain links TRBV10-3 to TRBJ1-4, with a tentative D call TRBD1 (6 bases). This CDR3 region has 13 residues. Per germline, CDR1 ENHRY and CDR2 SYGVKD. V shed 10 bases and J shed 4 bases, with 13 bases lying between them. CDR3 sequence reads: CASGRGVNEKLFF. Here the CDR3 DNA reads TGTGCCAGCGGGAGGGGGGTTAATGAAAAACTGTTTTTT.

The chain links TRBV13 to TRBJ2-1; TRBD2 matches at 7 bases. V was clipped by 5 bases and J by 5 bases; unmatched bases: 12. The CDR3 extends over 16 amino acids. Germline V gene sequence: CDR1 PRHDT, CDR2 FYEKMQ (reference sequence). The CDR3 nucleotides read TGTGCCAGCAGCAGACCGCCGGGACTAACCGACAATGAGCAGTTCTTC. Translating gives CASSRPPGLTDNEQFF.

The V call is TRBV10-2, the J call TRBJ2-1; the D gene is possibly TRBD1 (5 bases). The CDR3 runs to 14 residues. Germline V gene sequence: CDR1 WSHSY, CDR2 SAAADI. V was shortened by 7 bases and J by 0 bases, with 10 bases between the two germline ends. Here the CDR3 reads CASNGQSSYNEQFF. CDR3 sequence (DNA): TGCGCCAGCAACGGACAAAGCTCCTACAATGAGCAGTTCTTC.

The chain employs TRBV2 and TRBJ2-7; possibly TRBD2 for D (6 bases). The CDR3 loop spans 14 amino acids. Germline V lookup: CDR1 SNHLY, CDR2 FYNNEI. The V end was cut by 5 bases, the J end by 5 bases, with 16 bases between. The CDR3 protein is CASSPRRGGDEQYF. CDR3 sequence (DNA): TGTGCCAGCAGTCCGAGGCGGGGCGGAGACGAGCAGTACTTC.

V is TRBV5-1 and J is TRBJ1-2; no clear D. The CDR3 totals 13 residues. V was trimmed by 9 bases and J by 2 bases, leaving 14 bases between them. Germline CDR1 is SGHRS and CDR2 is YFSETQ. The CDR3 protein is CATTEPGNYGYTF. In nucleotides, the CDR3 is TGCGCCACGACTGAACCGGGAAACTATGGCTACACCTTC.

The J gene is TRBJ1-1, the V gene TRBV28, with no clear D. Trimming cost V 6 bases and J 4 bases, with 15 bases left between them. Germline CDR1 and CDR2: MDHEN and SYDVKM. The CDR3 sequence is 14 residues long. CDR3 sequence: CASSPGSLGTEAFF. The CDR3 coding sequence is TGTGCCAGCAGCCCCGGGTCTCTCGGCACTGAAGCTTTCTTT. The full variable domain, rest sourced from reference TRBV28 and TRBJ1-1, is DVKVTQSSRYLVKRTGEKVFLECVQDMDHENMFWYRQDPGLGLRLIYFSYDVKMKEKGDIPEGYSVSREKKERFSLILESASTNQTSMYLCASSPGSLGTEAFFGQGTRLTVV.

The J gene is TRBJ2-5, the V gene TRBV19; 8 nucleotides line up with TRBD2. CDR1 and CDR2 from the germline V gene are LNHDA and SQIVND (reference sequence). This CDR3 has 13 residues. The ends lost 6 bases at V and 5 bases at J; junction bases unmatched: 5. CDR3 protein: CASRAAGVETQYF. CDR3 nucleotide sequence: TGTGCCAGTAGAGCAGCGGGAGTGGAGACCCAGTACTTC. The full variable domain, completed using reference TRBV19 and TRBJ2-5, is DGGITQSPKYLFRKEGQNVTLSCEQNLNHDAMYWYRQDPGQGLRLIYYSQIVNDFQKGDIAEGYSVSREKKESFPLTVTSAQKNPTAFYLCASRAAGVETQYFGPGTRLLVL.